Listed below are T cell receptor beta chains from one sample, sequenced in a study of cytotoxic CD8 clonotypes in ibrutinib-treated CLL. Profiled with immunoSEQ multiplex PCR; TCRdb holds only in-frame clones, not every one. Among 150,000 to 250,000 clones, around 72% were seen once, and the ten largest hold around 15%. The sample was PBMCs, taken after 24 months of ibrutinib treatment. The receptors were sampled from a human donor with chronic lymphocytic leukemia. Each CDR3 is given with its conserved first and last residue. The order of the fields is V gene, D gene, clone size, J gene, CDR3 DNA, CDR3 protein. D genes are given only for firm matches. Only some rows state a clone size, as once, few, many or a class for expanded clones.

TRBV15	TRBD1	-	TRBJ2-7	TGTGCCACCAGCACCCTGTCCGTGGGACAGGGGAACTACGAGCAGTACTTC	CATSTLSVGQGNYEQYF
TRBV5-4	-	-	TRBJ2-6	TGTGCCAGCAGCTTGGTGGGTGGGGCCAACGTCCTGACTTTC	CASSLVGGANVLTF
TRBV29-1	TRBD1	-	TRBJ2-7	TGCAGCGTTGTGAGGGACAGCCACGAGCAGTACTTC	CSVVRDSHEQYF
TRBV13	TRBD2	-	TRBJ2-1	TGTGCCAGCAGCTTAGCGGGAGGTTTAAATGAGCAGTTCTTC	CASSLAGGLNEQFF
TRBV11-3	-	-	TRBJ2-1	TGTGCCAGCAGCTCATCAGCGTTAAATGAGCAGTTCTTC	CASSSSALNEQFF
TRBV27	-	-	TRBJ2-7	TGTGCCAGCAGTCTCGTACTGGGCGAGCAGTACTTC	CASSLVLGEQYF
TRBV7-7	-	-	TRBJ2-1	TGTGCCAGCAGCTTAGTGTACGGTTACAATGAGCAGTTCTTC	CASSLVYGYNEQFF
TRBV5-1	TRBD2	-	TRBJ2-5	TGCGCCAGCAGCAGAGCGGGAAGGGAGACCCAGTACTTC	CASSRAGRETQYF
TRBV28	-	-	TRBJ2-7	TGTGCCAGCAAGGGGCGCAGCTACGAGCAGTACTTC	CASKGRSYEQYF
TRBV9	-	-	TRBJ2-7	TGTGACAGACAGTTAGACTCCTACGAGCAGTACTTC	CDRQLDSYEQYF
TRBV21-1	-	once	TRBJ2-5	TGTGCCAGCAGCAAAGTCGGGACAGGGTGGACCCAGTACTTC	CASSKVGTGWTQYF
TRBV27	TRBD2	-	TRBJ2-5	TGTGCCAGCAGTTCGACTAGCGGGCAAGAGACCCAGTACTTC	CASSSTSGQETQYF
TRBV2	-	few	TRBJ2-1	TGTGCCAGTTTGGCGGAGGAGTCCTACAATGAGCAGTTCTTC	CASLAEESYNEQFF
TRBV15	-	-	TRBJ2-7	TGTGCCACCAGCAGAGATTGGCACTCTCCCGAGCAGTACTTC	CATSRDWHSPEQYF
TRBV4-3	-	-	TRBJ1-4	TGCGCCAGCAGCCCAGAGGTTGGACGGTCAACTAATGAAAAACTGTTTTTT	CASSPEVGRSTNEKLFF
TRBV19	-	-	TRBJ2-5	TGTGCCAGTAGCCGACAGGGAGGGGAAACCCAGTACTTC	CASSRQGGETQYF
TRBV5-1	-	-	TRBJ2-7	TGCGCCAGCAGCTTGGGAGGCAGGGCTTACGAGCAGTACTTC	CASSLGGRAYEQYF
TRBV13	-	-	TRBJ2-3	TGTGCCAGCAGCTTCTCCGGGATTTGGAATACGCAGTATTTT	CASSFSGIWNTQYF
TRBV5-1	TRBD1	-	TRBJ2-7	TGCGCCAGCAGCGGAAGGGGACAGGGGATCTACGAGCAGTACTTC	CASSGRGQGIYEQYF
TRBV5-4	-	once	TRBJ2-1	TGTGCCAGCAGCCCTCGGCAGCTCAGCTCCTACAATGAGCAGTTCTTC	CASSPRQLSSYNEQFF